These T cell receptor beta chains were read from a single sample in a study of blood T cell repertoires in COVID-19. The method was immunoSEQ multiplex PCR; TCRdb's version includes in-frame clones alone and lacks a portion of them. Of roughly 400,000 clones in the sample, 80% to 95% were seen once. The sample consisted of PBMCs or T cells enriched from blood (not recorded which). Receptors originate from a man aged 18 to 35 who had recovered from COVID-19. Both conserved end residues are part of each CDR3. A D gene is named only where the DNA matches it firmly. Clone size is not always given. Where it is, it says once, few, many or a class for expanded clones.

j_call d_call clone_size v_call cdr3_nt cdr3_aa
TRBJ1-1 TRBD1 . TRBV5-1 TGCGCCAGCACGACAGGGTCCGGAATGAACACTGAAGCTTTCTTT CASTTGSGMNTEAFF
TRBJ1-1 . . TRBV5-1 TGCGCCAGCAGCTTGTCCCAGTCCTTGAACACTGAAGCTTTCTTT CASSLSQSLNTEAFF
TRBJ1-5 TRBD1 . TRBV3-1/TRBV3-2 TGTGCCAGCAGCCAGGACAGGGTACAGCCCCAGCATTTT CASSQDRVQPQHF
TRBJ1-6 . . TRBV18 TGTGCCAGCTCAGTATATTCTTACAGATGGGCTCTTAAGCGACTAGGCTCCTATAATTCACCCCTCCACTTT CASSVYSYRWALKRLGSYNSPLHF
TRBJ2-5 TRBD2 . TRBV24-1 TGTGCCACCAGAGGAGGGAGGGCGGAGACCCAGTACTTC CATRGGRAETQYF
TRBJ2-7 . . TRBV5-4 TGTGCCAGCAGCTCTCGGGGTGTGAGATTCGCCCAGCAGTACTTC CASSSRGVRFAQQYF
TRBJ1-4 TRBD1 . TRBV28 TGTGCCAGCAGTCAGTCGACAGGGATTAGGGAAAAACTGTTTTTT CASSQSTGIREKLFF
TRBJ1-2 TRBD1 . TRBV2 TGTGCCAGCAGCGCGACAGGGGTATATGGCTACACCTTC CASSATGVYGYTF
TRBJ2-1 . many TRBV7-8 TGTGCCAGCAGTCCCCCAAGCCCTCCCGGGACACCTTACAATGAGCAGTTCTTC CASSPPSPPGTPYNEQFF
TRBJ2-3 TRBD2 once TRBV18 TGTGCCAGCTCACCACCTGGAGGGAGGGCTCAAGATACGCAGTATTTT CASSPPGGRAQDTQYF
TRBJ2-1 TRBD2 . TRBV4-2 TGTGCCAGCAGCCAAGAGCCACTAGCGGAGCCCCATGAGCAGTTCTTC CASSQEPLAEPHEQFF
TRBJ2-7 TRBD1 . TRBV6-4 TGTGCCAGCTACCCGGGACAGGGCCACTACGAGCAGTACTTC CASYPGQGHYEQYF
TRBJ1-5 . . TRBV19 TGTGCCAGTATCCAATCGGGCAGGGGCAATCAGCCCCAGCATTTT CASIQSGRGNQPQHF
TRBJ2-5 TRBD2 . TRBV10-2 TGCGCCAGCAGTGCTCCACTAGCGGGGGGTTGGCAAGAGACCCAGTACTTC CASSAPLAGGWQETQYF
TRBJ2-5 TRBD2 . TRBV7-6 TGTGCCAGCAGCTTAATGGCGGGGGGGGAGACCCAGTACTTC CASSLMAGGETQYF
TRBJ1-1 . . TRBV28 TGTGCCAGCAGTTGGGGCTCTAGAGGAACTGAAGCTTTCTTT CASSWGSRGTEAFF
TRBJ1-3 . . TRBV3-1/TRBV3-2 TGTGCCAGCAGCCAAGCGACAGTTGGAAACACCATATATTTT CASSQATVGNTIYF
TRBJ1-2 TRBD1 . TRBV6-5 TGTGCCAGCAGTTACTCCCGACAGGGGAGTTTCTTTGGCTACACCTTC CASSYSRQGSFFGYTF
TRBJ2-1 TRBD2 once TRBV2 TGTGCCAGCAGTGAAGCGCGGAGCGGGGGATACAATGAGCAGTTCTTC CASSEARSGGYNEQFF
TRBJ1-1 . . TRBV5-4 TGTGCCAGCAGCTTACGAGTGAACACTGAAGCTTTCTTT CASSLRVNTEAFF
TRBJ2-7 . . TRBV6-5 TGTGCCAGCCAGATCGGAGGGGGCAACTCCTACGAGCAGTACTTC CASQIGGGNSYEQYF
TRBJ1-2 . . TRBV5-5 TGTGCCAGCAGCTTGCACAGTCTATTGAGTGGCTACACCTTC CASSLHSLLSGYTF
TRBJ2-2 . . TRBV27 TGTGCCAGCAAACGAGAGCTTCAATTAAACACCGGGGAGCTGTTTTTT CASKRELQLNTGELFF
TRBJ2-1 . . TRBV20-1 TGCAGTGCTACTGACCGGGATAAGAGGTACAATGAGCAGTTCTTC CSATDRDKRYNEQFF
TRBJ2-5 . . TRBV7-9 TGTGCCAGCAGCCCCACCCTCGGGGGGCGTCGGACCCAGTACTTC CASSPTLGGRRTQYF
TRBJ1-2 . . TRBV14 TGTGCCAGCAGCTTCGGGGGTAACTATGGCTACACCTTC CASSFGGNYGYTF
TRBJ2-1 . . TRBV6-4 TGTGCCAGCAGTATCAGCAGCGGCTATGAGCAGTTCTTC CASSISSGYEQFF
TRBJ2-7 . . TRBV7-2 TGTGCCAGCAGCTTGGACTGGAGCTCCTACGAGCAGTACTTC CASSLDWSSYEQYF
TRBJ2-6 . . TRBV7-9 TGTGCCAGCAGCTTAGATCGTAGCGGTTACAGCTCTGGGGCCAACGTCCTGACTTTC CASSLDRSGYSSGANVLTF
TRBJ1-5 TRBD1 . TRBV11-2 TGTGCCAGCAGCTCCGACAGGGCATATAGCAATCAGCCCCAGCATTTT CASSSDRAYSNQPQHF
TRBJ1-2 TRBD1 . TRBV11-2 TGTGCCAGCAGCCCGCGGGGCAGGGGGCGCTTCGAGGGTGGCTACACCTTC CASSPRGRGRFEGGYTF
TRBJ2-2 . once TRBV4-1 TGCGCCAGCAGCCAAGAGGGCAGACCGAACACCGGGGAGCTGTTTTTT CASSQEGRPNTGELFF
TRBJ1-2 . . TRBV4-2 TGTGCCAGCAGCCAAGGGTCAGGGGACGGCTACACCTTC CASSQGSGDGYTF
TRBJ1-1 TRBD1 . TRBV2 TGTGCCAGCAGTGACAGGGGGTATACTGAAGCTTTCTTT CASSDRGYTEAFF
TRBJ1-5 . . TRBV27 TGTGCCAGCGGAAGCAGGGTCGATCAGCCCCAGCATTTT CASGSRVDQPQHF
TRBJ2-1 TRBD2 . TRBV19 TGTGCCAGTAGTCCGGGGACTAGCCAGTTCTTC CASSPGTSQFF
TRBJ1-2 . . TRBV11-2 TGTGCCAGCAGCTCACTGGGGGGGGTCCCTAACTATGGCTACACCTTC CASSSLGGVPNYGYTF
TRBJ1-2 . . TRBV5-3 TGTGCCAGAAGATTCACAGGTCCTATTCTTACTTATGGCTACACCTTC CARRFTGPILTYGYTF
TRBJ2-7 . . TRBV15 TGTGCCACCAGCGCGGCGAGGTCCTACGAGCAGTACTTC CATSAARSYEQYF
TRBJ1-3 . once TRBV12-3/TRBV12-4 TGTGCCAGCAGAGCGGGGGCCGGAAACACCATATATTTT CASRAGAGNTIYF
TRBJ1-5 . . TRBV5-1 TGCGCCAGCAGCTTGCCAAGGTTTTTTGAGAAACAGGGTACGAATCAGCCCCAGCATTTT CASSLPRFFEKQGTNQPQHF
TRBJ2-4 . . TRBV27 TGTGCCAGCAGTACAGGACAGTCCGTAGCCAAAAACATTCAGTACTTC CASSTGQSVAKNIQYF
TRBJ2-5 TRBD1 . TRBV3-1/TRBV3-2 TGTGCCAGCAGCTATTTAATAGGGACAGGCAAAGAGACCCAGTACTTC CASSYLIGTGKETQYF
TRBJ2-2 TRBD1 few TRBV29-1 TGCAGCGTTGACTTAACAGGGGCCGGGGAGCTGTTTTTT CSVDLTGAGELFF
TRBJ1-2 TRBD1 . TRBV27 TGTGCCAGCAGTAAGGGACAGAAAGCTAACTATGGCTACACCTTC CASSKGQKANYGYTF
TRBJ1-2 . . TRBV18 TGTGCCAGCTCACCGACCACAGTCGAGCCAAGCGGCTACACCTTC CASSPTTVEPSGYTF
TRBJ1-1 . . TRBV4-1 TGCGCCAGCAGCCAAGTCCCCCAATTGAACACTGAAGCTTTCTTT CASSQVPQLNTEAFF
TRBJ1-4 TRBD1 once TRBV4-1 TGCGCCAGCAGCCCACGGGACAGATCGGAAAAACTGTTTTTT CASSPRDRSEKLFF
TRBJ2-7 . . TRBV27 TGTGCCGGTGGTATTGGGCCCTACGAGCAGTACTTC CAGGIGPYEQYF
TRBJ2-2 TRBD1 . TRBV28 TGTGCCAGCAGTATGACAGGGTACACCGGGGAGCTGTTTTTT CASSMTGYTGELFF
TRBJ1-2 . once TRBV9 TGTGCCAGCAGCCCCCGAGGGGGAGGGGGTTATTTTGATGGCTACACCTTC CASSPRGGGGYFDGYTF
TRBJ1-3 . . TRBV30 TGTGCCTGGAACAAGGAGGACACCATATATTTT CAWNKEDTIYF
TRBJ1-2 . . TRBV6-5 TGTGCCAGCAGTCCGCGGGGGCCACCCGGGGGCTACACCTTC CASSPRGPPGGYTF
TRBJ2-3 . . TRBV5-1 TGCGCCAGCAGACAAGGGGTTGGAACAGATACGCAGTATTTT CASRQGVGTDTQYF